This T cell receptor beta chain is from a study of human T cells and chemical hapten exposure. Study-level findings and limits: TCRs exceeding a frequency of 1 in 1000 stayed unchanged under DPC sensitization.

CDR1 SGHAT and CDR2 FQNNGV come from the germline V gene. This CDR3 region has 19 residues. The V segment lost 4 bases and the J segment 2 bases; nucleotides outside the gene matches: 16. TCRdb passed the RACE reads through MiXCR, listing each CDR3 protein once. The repertoire holds 40,000 to 45,000 distinct CDR3 sequences, with around 3.4% as singletons. Turning to this clonotype: The antigen is not known.

Time point specified: healthy volunteer bleed at 6 weeks. Extraction of total RNA was performed on unfractionated whole blood. This chain uses TRBV11-2 with TRBJ2-3; 9 nucleotides match TRBD2. The sample consisted of whole blood. The sequence was obtained from a human donor in good health. Some clones in this sample may be carry-over from other donors' samples. CDR3 DNA: TGTGCCAGCAGCTCGATCCATAGACGGACTAGCGCACCCACAGATACGCAGTATTTT. This codes for CASSSIHRRTSAPTDTQYF.